The rows below give T cell receptor beta chains drawn from one sample of a study of T cell repertoires in cytomegalovirus infection. One entry per CDR3 protein, called by TCRdb with MiXCR from the reads. The repertoire has tens of thousands of distinct CDR3 sequences, approximately 3.6% of them found once; the top ten carry under 25%. The sequenced material came from PBMCs. These TCRs come from a human donor in good health (CMV status not recorded). Some clones in this sample may be carry-over from other donors' samples. Each CDR3 is given with its conserved first and last residue. D genes are given only for firm matches. Clone sizes are shown as once, few, many, or a class for an expanded clone.

size,J,D,V,CDR3,DNA
many,TRBJ2-1,NA,TRBV7-9,CASSLAGREGEQFF,TGTGCCAGCAGCTTAGCGGGGCGAGAAGGTGAGCAGTTCTTC
many,TRBJ1-5,NA,TRBV7-2,CASSLGGPTLQPQHF,TGTGCCAGCAGCTTAGGGGGGCCGACCCTTCAGCCCCAGCATTTT
many,TRBJ2-7,TRBD1,TRBV7-2,CASIFRDRVHEQYF,TGTGCCAGCATCTTCCGGGACAGGGTACACGAGCAGTACTTC
many,TRBJ2-2,TRBD1,TRBV7-2,CASRGPGQGSTGELFF,TGTGCCAGCAGAGGTCCGGGACAGGGAAGCACCGGGGAGCTGTTTTTT
many,TRBJ2-5,TRBD1,TRBV7-2,CASSSDRDRYQETQYF,TGTGCCAGCAGCTCCGACAGGGATAGGTACCAAGAGACCCAGTACTTC
many,TRBJ2-1,NA,TRBV6-6,CAHRDGWSNEQFF,TGTGCCCACAGGGACGGCTGGAGCAATGAGCAGTTCTTC
many,TRBJ1-4,NA,TRBV28,CASSETQKLFF,TGTGCCAGCAGTGAGACTCAAAAACTGTTTTTT
many,TRBJ2-1,NA,TRBV12-3/TRBV12-4,CASSLNRVETLLATGSYNEQFF,TGTGCCAGCAGTTTAAACAGGGTCGAGACATTATTAGCGACCGGATCCTACAATGAGCAGTTCTTC
many,TRBJ2-1,TRBD2,TRBV7-8,CASSPLGLADYNEQFF,TGTGCCAGCAGCCCTCTTGGGCTAGCGGACTACAATGAGCAGTTCTTC
many,TRBJ1-5,TRBD1,TRBV7-2,CASSAGQANQPQHF,TGTGCCAGCAGCGCGGGACAGGCAAATCAGCCCCAGCATTTT
many,TRBJ2-3,TRBD2,TRBV7-8,CASSPLAASTDTQYF,TGTGCCAGCAGCCCACTAGCGGCTAGCACAGATACGCAGTATTTT
many,TRBJ2-3,NA,TRBV28,CASSSREWVTDTQYF,TGTGCCAGCAGTTCTAGAGAGTGGGTCACAGATACGCAGTATTTT
many,TRBJ2-3,NA,TRBV7-2,CASSPFPLMRSRSDTQYF,TGTGCCAGCAGCCCGTTCCCCCTGATGAGGTCACGGTCAGATACGCAGTATTTT